This T cell receptor (beta chain) was sequenced for a study of cytomegalovirus exposure and HLA in healthy donors. This CDR3 spans 14 amino acids. From germline, CDR1 is SEHNR and CDR2 FQNEAQ (reference sequence). V was pared by 4 bases and J by 3 bases, with 10 bases between. Primers included in the PCR were 60 Vbeta and 13 Jbeta primers. The method was immunoSEQ multiplex PCR; TCRdb's version includes in-frame clones alone and lacks a portion of them. The table includes 110,000 or so clones, about 80% detected once. Study-wide findings and caveats: Generally TCR sequences proved uncommon, though certain public TCRs appeared in numerous donors. Another analysis was done later, and it associated approximately 15,000 TCR beta sequences with HLA alleles at 0.05 false discovery rate. TRBV6-2, TRBV6-3 and other indistinguishable V segments were excluded.

Each donor was healthy, and each was a bone marrow donor. This clone was detected only a few times. No antigen is known for it. The sequence derives from a female donor in good health and CMV-seronegative. The chain couples TRBV7-9 to TRBJ1-5; D ambiguous. The specimen sequenced was PBMCs. The CDR3 sequence: CASSSAGDNQPQHF. For the CDR3, the DNA is TGTGCCAGCAGCTCCGCCGGAGACAATCAGCCCCAGCATTTT.